These 15 T cell receptor beta chains originate from one sample sequenced in a study of T cell changes during pregnancy in multiple sclerosis. The data were produced by immunoSEQ multiplex PCR, yet TCRdb's version contains in-frame clones alone and is incomplete. In the table there are tens of thousands of clones, about 94% of which are singletons. The sequenced sample was peripheral blood, obtained in the second trimester of pregnancy. The source is a female donor in good health, enrolled as a control in a pregnancy study.

The chain has TRBV10-3 and TRBJ2-7; 8 bases align to TRBD1. CDR1 is ENHRY and CDR2 is SYGVKD in the germline V gene. This CDR3 region has 15 residues. V dropped 6 bases and J dropped 2; count of bases not matched to a gene: 9. CDR3 in DNA: TGTGCCATCAGCCAAGACAGGGGCATAACCTACGAGCAGTACTTC. Its translation is CAISQDRGITYEQYF.

The gene calls are TRBV7-2 and TRBJ1-1; weak D call: TRBD1 (6 bases). CDR3 size: 14 residues. Germline CDR1 and CDR2: SGHTA and FQGNSA. V lost 4 bases and J lost 4, with 13 bases in between. CDR3: CASSSRGQLTEAFF. CDR3 bases: TGTGCCAGCAGCTCTAGAGGACAGCTCACTGAAGCTTTCTTT.

The chain couples TRBV15 to TRBJ1-5, with 7 bases that match TRBD1. Germline V gives CDR1 LNHNV, CDR2 YYDKDF (reference sequence). The ends lost 1 base at V and 4 bases at J; junction bases unmatched: 4. The CDR3 contains 15 residues. The CDR3 DNA follows: TGTGCCACCAGCAGAGGCCAGGGGGGTAATCAGCCCCAGCATTTT. It encodes CATSRGQGGNQPQHF.

V gene TRBV2 combines with J gene TRBJ1-3; D gene ambiguous. This CDR3 has 13 residues. Trimming removed 4 bases at V and 3 bases at J, with 7 bases between. Germline-derived CDR1 and CDR2 are SNHLY and FYNNEI. The CDR3 sequence is CASSGGFGNTIYF. The CDR3 DNA follows: TGTGCCAGCAGTGGTGGCTTTGGAAACACCATATATTTT.

The genes are TRBV9 and TRBJ2-7; TRBD2 aligns across 8 bases. The CDR3 loop spans 18 amino acids. Germline CDR1 is SGDLS and CDR2 is YYNGEE. V trimming: 1 base; J trimming: 1 base; junction bases outside the gene matches: 13. The CDR3 region is CASSVLPGGVAASYEQYF. The DNA for the CDR3 is TGTGCCAGCAGCGTACTTCCCGGGGGGGTTGCGGCGTCCTACGAGCAGTACTTC.

The table lists this clone with a count of one. The chain employs TRBV10-3 and TRBJ2-7; 15 bases line up with TRBD2. Germline trimming cut 5 bases from V and 7 bases from J; bases unmatched to any gene: 12. Germline V gene data show CDR1 as ENHRY and CDR2 as SYGVKD. The CDR3 length is 17 residues. The CDR3 loop reads CAISPLGLAGGPGEQYF. As DNA, the CDR3 is TGTGCCATCAGTCCACTCGGACTAGCGGGAGGGCCGGGGGAGCAGTACTTC.

V usage is TRBV5-6 and J usage is TRBJ2-1; tentatively, D is TRBD2 (6 bases). Germline CDR1 is SGHDT and CDR2 is YYEEEE. The V and J ends lost 2 bases and 2 bases respectively, with 11 bases between them. This CDR3 has 15 residues. CDR3 in amino acids: CASSFGGITYNEQFF. In DNA, the CDR3 is TGTGCCAGCAGCTTCGGCGGGATTACCTACAATGAGCAGTTCTTC. The whole variable domain, remainder taken from reference TRBV5-6 and TRBJ2-1, is DAGVTQSPTHLIKTRGQQVTLRCSPKSGHDTVSWYQQALGQGPQFIFQYYEEEERQRGNFPDRFSGHQFPNYSSELNVNALLLGDSALYLCASSFGGITYNEQFFGPGTRLTVL.

J is TRBJ2-7 and V is TRBV4-1; 7 nucleotides match TRBD1. The CDR3 loop spans 16 amino acids. V dropped 0 bases and J dropped 3; count of bases not matched to a gene: 8. Germline V gene sequence: CDR1 MGHRA, CDR2 YSYEKL. The chain's CDR3 is CASSQDGTEIFYEQYF. The CDR3 coding sequence is TGCGCCAGCAGCCAAGATGGGACAGAAATCTTCTACGAGCAGTACTTC.

This clone was seen only once. This chain links TRBV6-5 with TRBJ1-6; tentative D call: TRBD1 (5 bases). CDR1 and CDR2 from the germline V gene are MNHEY and SVGAGI. The CDR3 is 15 residues long. Trimming took off 0 bases at V and 9 bases at J, with 12 bases between the two ends. The CDR3 reads CASSYSSREGSPLHF. The CDR3 nucleotides read TGTGCCAGCAGTTACTCGAGCAGGGAGGGTTCACCCCTCCACTTT.

The J gene is TRBJ2-7, the V gene TRBV6-7; the D gene is possibly TRBD1 (6 bases). TRBV6-7 qualifies as an ORF whose function is uncertain. Trimming removed 2 bases at V and 5 bases at J, with 10 bases between. There are 13 residues in the CDR3. CDR3 sequence (DNA): TGTGCCAGCAGTTACGGGGGCCGCCACGAGCAGTACTTC. Residues: CASSYGGRHEQYF.

This clone was seen just once. CDR3 residues: CASSLAGAGETQYF. CDR3 DNA: TGTGCCAGCAGCTTGGCGGGAGCGGGGGAGACCCAGTACTTC. The chain carries TRBV5-4 and TRBJ2-5, with 7 bases matching TRBD2. V lost 0 bases and J lost 5; bases outside the gene matches: 4. This CDR3 comprises 14 residues. Looked up from germline, CDR1 is SGHNT and CDR2 is YYREEE (reference sequence).

The chain recombines TRBV2 with TRBJ1-6; D might be TRBD1 (6 bases). The CDR3 spans 14 residues. Trimming took off 7 bases at V and 5 bases at J, with 12 bases between the two ends. Germline loops: CDR1 SNHLY, CDR2 FYNNEI. The CDR3 region is CASTLQGNNSPLHF. DNA of the CDR3: TGTGCCAGCACCCTACAGGGAAATAATTCACCCCTCCACTTT.

V gene TRBV9 combines with J gene TRBJ2-5; 7 bases fit TRBD2. The CDR3 covers 16 residues. With 3 bases clipped from V and 3 bases from J, the junction kept 11 bases outside the gene matches. Germline CDR1 reads SGDLS; CDR2 reads YYNGEE. Written as DNA, the CDR3 is TGTGCCAGCAGCGAGACGGGGCGGGAGTCAGAAGAGACCCAGTACTTC. The encoded protein is CASSETGRESEETQYF.

V is TRBV11-2 and J is TRBJ2-3, with D hard to call. The CDR3 length is 14 residues. V was pared by 3 bases and J by 3 bases, with 10 bases between. Germline assignment: CDR1 SGHAT and CDR2 FQNNGV. In nucleotides, the CDR3 is TGTGCCAGCAGCTTGGCGTGGCGGACAGATACGCAGTATTTT. It codes for CASSLAWRTDTQYF.

The chain is built from TRBV27 and TRBJ2-7, with 7 bases fitting TRBD2. The trim removed 3 bases at V and 2 bases at J, leaving 4 bases unmatched. The CDR3 contains 14 residues. Germline V gives CDR1 MNHEY, CDR2 SMNVEV (reference sequence). The CDR3 loop reads CASSLGGRAYEQYF. The CDR3 bases are TGTGCCAGCAGTTTGGGAGGGAGGGCCTACGAGCAGTACTTC.